This is a list of T cell receptor beta chains from one sample in a study of blood T cell repertoires in COVID-19. Assay: immunoSEQ multiplex PCR; the TCRdb copy retains only in-frame clones and omits some. The sample has 100,000 to 150,000 clones; approximately 85% are singletons. Sequencing input: peripheral blood. These receptors were obtained from a woman of 80 years or more with COVID-19, enrolled during active disease. CDR3s include the opening cysteine and the closing phenylalanine or tryptophan. D genes are given only for firm matches. Only part of the rows carry a size: once, few, many, or a class if the clone is expanded.

J gene | V gene | D gene | clone size | CDR3 DNA | CDR3 protein
TRBJ2-4 | TRBV6-6 | . | few | TGTGCCAGCAGCGCCTCAGGGTTGGCCAAAAACATTCAGTACTTC | CASSASGLAKNIQYF
TRBJ2-1 | TRBV19 | TRBD1 | . | TGTGCCACCTCGAAGGGACAGATTATGTTCTTC | CATSKGQIMFF
TRBJ2-6 | TRBV2 | . | . | TGTGCCAGCAGGATACTGAACTCTGGGGCCAACGTCCTGACTTTC | CASRILNSGANVLTF
TRBJ1-4 | TRBV2 | . | . | TGTGCCAGCGGGCCAACTTACACAGGTGAAAAACTGTTTTTT | CASGPTYTGEKLFF
TRBJ2-2 | TRBV6-2/TRBV6-3 | TRBD2 | . | TGTGCCAGCAGTGGACTAGCGGGAAGCGGTGAGCTGTTTTTT | CASSGLAGSGELFF
TRBJ1-3 | TRBV19 | . | . | TGTGCCAGTAGTATTGGACAGTTCTCTGGAAACACCATATATTTT | CASSIGQFSGNTIYF
TRBJ2-6 | TRBV19 | TRBD2 | . | TGTGCCAGTAGTATCGGAGGGACTAGCTCTGGGGCCAACGTCCTGACTTTC | CASSIGGTSSGANVLTF
TRBJ2-7 | TRBV7-9 | . | . | TGTGCCAGCAGCATCATGGAGGGGCTTGGGGAGCAGTACTTC | CASSIMEGLGEQYF
TRBJ2-1 | TRBV6-5 | TRBD1 | . | TGTGCCAGCATCCCTAGAGGGACAGGGGGCAATGAGCAGTTCTTC | CASIPRGTGGNEQFF
TRBJ2-2 | TRBV11-3 | TRBD1 | . | TGTGCCAGCAGCCCCGGACAGGGGGCCGCCGGGGAGCTGTTTTTT | CASSPGQGAAGELFF
TRBJ2-3 | TRBV7-2 | TRBD1 | . | TGTGCCAGCAGCTCCCTAAGGGGGCGTGAAAATACGCAGTATTTT | CASSSLRGRENTQYF
TRBJ1-1 | TRBV28 | TRBD1 | . | TGTGCCAGCGAGGTACAGGGGGGGTGGGGAGCTTTCTTT | CASEVQGGWGAFF
TRBJ2-1 | TRBV28 | TRBD1 | few | TGTGCCAGCAGTTCGGGGACAGGGACTTACAATGAGCAGTTCTTC | CASSSGTGTYNEQFF
TRBJ1-5 | TRBV18 | TRBD1 | . | TGTGCCAGCTCAACGTCACAGGGGGGCAATCAGCCCCAGCATTTT | CASSTSQGGNQPQHF
TRBJ2-3 | TRBV11-2 | . | . | TGTGCCAGCAGCCCGCAAGCCCTCACAGATACGCAGTATTTT | CASSPQALTDTQYF
TRBJ2-5 | TRBV5-1 | TRBD1 | . | TGCGCCAGCAGCTTGGACTCATCAAACAGGGGAACCCAGTACTTC | CASSLDSSNRGTQYF
TRBJ2-6 | TRBV5-1 | . | . | TGCGCCAGCAGCTTGGGACAGGTTATCTCTGGGGCCAACGTCCTGACTTTC | CASSLGQVISGANVLTF
TRBJ2-2 | TRBV11-2 | . | . | TGTGCCAGCAGCTTAGTGAGAGACGGGGAGCTGTTTTTT | CASSLVRDGELFF
TRBJ2-1 | TRBV6-2/TRBV6-3 | TRBD2 | . | TGTGCCAGCAGTTCACTAGCGGGAGTCAATGAGCAGTTCTTC | CASSSLAGVNEQFF
TRBJ2-5 | TRBV24-1 | TRBD1 | . | TGTGCCACCAGAGGACAGGGGGAAGAGACCCAGTACTTC | CATRGQGEETQYF
TRBJ2-1 | TRBV5-1 | . | once | TGCGCCAGCAGCTTGGGCGACACTAGGATGAGCTACAATGAGCAGTTCTTC | CASSLGDTRMSYNEQFF
TRBJ1-3 | TRBV3-1/TRBV3-2 | . | . | TGTGCCAGCAGCCATGGCGGGGTTGGAGGAAACACCATATATTTT | CASSHGGVGGNTIYF
TRBJ1-1 | TRBV4-3 | TRBD1 | . | TGCGCCAGCAGCCAAGATCTGAACAGGGGAGGCACTGAAGCTTTCTTT | CASSQDLNRGGTEAFF
TRBJ1-2 | TRBV24-1 | . | . | TGTGCCACCAGTGACACGACAGCTATCTATGGCTACACCTTC | CATSDTTAIYGYTF
TRBJ2-2 | TRBV4-3 | TRBD1 | . | TGCGCCAGCAGCCCAGGGACAGGGGGACGCGGGGAGCTGTTTTTT | CASSPGTGGRGELFF
TRBJ2-5 | TRBV4-1 | TRBD1 | . | TGCGCCAGCAGCCAACCTGCAGGGGGGACCCAGTACTTC | CASSQPAGGTQYF
TRBJ2-7 | TRBV18 | . | . | TGTGCCAGCTCACTACAGGACGGTTCCTACGAGCAGTACTTC | CASSLQDGSYEQYF
TRBJ2-5 | TRBV28 | TRBD1 | . | TGTGCCAGCGGAAGGTGGGGACAGCAAGAGACCCAGTACTTC | CASGRWGQQETQYF
TRBJ2-3 | TRBV6-5 | . | . | TGTGCCAGCAAGACGGAGGCGAGCACAGATACGCAGTATTTT | CASKTEASTDTQYF
TRBJ1-5 | TRBV19 | . | . | TGTGCCAGTAGTATGGGAGGTGAGCCCCAGCATTTT | CASSMGGEPQHF
TRBJ2-5 | TRBV5-1 | . | . | TGCGCCAGCAGCTTGGGAGTAGCCACACTAAGTCAAGAGACCCAGTACTTC | CASSLGVATLSQETQYF
TRBJ2-2 | TRBV19 | TRBD2 | . | TGTGCCAGTAGCCGACCAGCGGGAGTTAGCGGGGAGCTGTTTTTT | CASSRPAGVSGELFF
TRBJ2-3 | TRBV28 | TRBD2 | . | TGTGCCAGCAGTCCCGGCGGGAGAGGGGATACGCAGTATTTT | CASSPGGRGDTQYF
TRBJ2-2 | TRBV29-1 | TRBD1 | few | TGCAGCGTGGGACAGGCCGGGGAGCTGTTTTTT | CSVGQAGELFF
TRBJ1-6 | TRBV19 | TRBD1 | . | TGTGCCAGTAGTGAGACGGACAGGGTAAATTCACCCCTCCACTTT | CASSETDRVNSPLHF
TRBJ1-2 | TRBV28 | TRBD1 | . | TGTGCCAGCAGTCCCTGGACAGGGGAGGGCTATGGCTACACCTTC | CASSPWTGEGYGYTF
TRBJ2-7 | TRBV5-1 | . | . | TGCGCCAGCAGCTTGGGCTCAGGAAGGCGGGTTGGCTCCTACGAGCAGTACTTC | CASSLGSGRRVGSYEQYF
TRBJ2-2 | TRBV9 | . | . | TGTGCCAGCAGCGTAACGGGGGCCGGGGAGCTGTTTTTT | CASSVTGAGELFF
TRBJ2-1 | TRBV10-2 | TRBD2 | . | TGCGCCACCGGGAGGGAGGGCCGCAATGAGCAGTTCTTC | CATGREGRNEQFF
TRBJ1-6 | TRBV5-1 | . | . | TGCGCCAGCAGCTTGGAAACAGAGAACAATTCACCCCTCCACTTT | CASSLETENNSPLHF
TRBJ1-4 | TRBV4-3 | TRBD1 | . | TGCGCCAGCAGCCAAGAAGGACAGGGGGGGAACGAAAAACTGTTTTTT | CASSQEGQGGNEKLFF